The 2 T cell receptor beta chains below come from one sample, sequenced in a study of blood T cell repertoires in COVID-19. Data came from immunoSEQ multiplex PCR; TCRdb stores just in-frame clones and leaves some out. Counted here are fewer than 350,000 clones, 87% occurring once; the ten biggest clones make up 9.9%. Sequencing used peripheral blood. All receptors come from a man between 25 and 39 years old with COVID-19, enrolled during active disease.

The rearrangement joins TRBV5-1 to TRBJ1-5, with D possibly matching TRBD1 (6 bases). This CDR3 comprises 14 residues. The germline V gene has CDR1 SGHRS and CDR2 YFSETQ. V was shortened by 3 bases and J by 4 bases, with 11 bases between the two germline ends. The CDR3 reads CASSSTGLNQPQHF. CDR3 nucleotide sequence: TGCGCCAGCAGCTCGACAGGATTGAATCAGCCCCAGCATTTT. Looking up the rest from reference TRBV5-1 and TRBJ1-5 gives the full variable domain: KAGVTQTPRYLIKTRGQQVTLSCSPISGHRSVSWYQQTPGQGLQFLFEYFSETQRNKGNFPGRFSGRQFSNSRSEMNVSTLELGDSALYLCASSSTGLNQPQHFGDGTRLSIL.

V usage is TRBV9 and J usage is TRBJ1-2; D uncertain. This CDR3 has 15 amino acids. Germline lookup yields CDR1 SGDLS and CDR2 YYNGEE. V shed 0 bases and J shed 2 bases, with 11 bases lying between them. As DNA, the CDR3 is TGTGCCAGCAGCGTAGGGCAGGTTACAAACTATGGCTACACCTTC. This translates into CASSVGQVTNYGYTF.